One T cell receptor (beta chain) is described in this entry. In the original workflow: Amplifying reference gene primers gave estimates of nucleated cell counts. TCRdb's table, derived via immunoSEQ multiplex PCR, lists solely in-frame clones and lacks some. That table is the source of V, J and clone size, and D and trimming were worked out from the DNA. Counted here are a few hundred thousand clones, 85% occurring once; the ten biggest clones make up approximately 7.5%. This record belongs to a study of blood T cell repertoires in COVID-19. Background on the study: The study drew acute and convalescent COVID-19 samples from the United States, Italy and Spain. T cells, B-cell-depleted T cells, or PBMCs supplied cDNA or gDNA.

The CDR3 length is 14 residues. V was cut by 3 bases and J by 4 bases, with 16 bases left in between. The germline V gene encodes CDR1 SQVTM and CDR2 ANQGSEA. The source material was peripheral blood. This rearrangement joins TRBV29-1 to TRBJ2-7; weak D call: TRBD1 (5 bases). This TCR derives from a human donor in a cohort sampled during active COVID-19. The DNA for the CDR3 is TGCAGCGTTGACGGTCAGGGTGACTTGTACGAGCAGTACTTC. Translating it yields CSVDGQGDLYEQYF.